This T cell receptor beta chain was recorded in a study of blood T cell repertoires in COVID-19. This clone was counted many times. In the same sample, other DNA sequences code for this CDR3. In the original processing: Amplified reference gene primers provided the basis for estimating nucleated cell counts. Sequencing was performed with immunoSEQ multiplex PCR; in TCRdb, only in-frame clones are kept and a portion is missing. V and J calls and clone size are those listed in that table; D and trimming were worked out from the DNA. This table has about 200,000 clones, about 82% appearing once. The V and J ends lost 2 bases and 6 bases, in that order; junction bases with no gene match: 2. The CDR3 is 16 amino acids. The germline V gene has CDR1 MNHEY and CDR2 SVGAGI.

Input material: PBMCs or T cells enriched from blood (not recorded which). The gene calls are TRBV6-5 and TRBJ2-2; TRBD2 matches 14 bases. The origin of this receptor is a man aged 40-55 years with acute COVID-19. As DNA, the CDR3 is TGTGCCAGCAGTTACGGACTAGCGGGAGGCTCCGGGGAGCTGTTTTTT. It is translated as CASSYGLAGGSGELFF.